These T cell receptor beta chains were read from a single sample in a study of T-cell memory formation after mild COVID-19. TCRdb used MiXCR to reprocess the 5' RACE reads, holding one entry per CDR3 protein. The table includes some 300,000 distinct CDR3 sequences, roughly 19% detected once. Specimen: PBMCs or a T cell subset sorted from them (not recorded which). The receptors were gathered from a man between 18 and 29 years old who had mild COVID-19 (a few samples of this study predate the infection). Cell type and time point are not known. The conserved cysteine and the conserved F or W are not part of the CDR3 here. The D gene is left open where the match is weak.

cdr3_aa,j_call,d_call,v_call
ASSQVGKAGEQY,TRBJ2-7,.,TRBV4-2
ASSHADRGEVSGELF,TRBJ2-2,.,TRBV3-1
ASSQDLTEITAQY,TRBJ2-5,.,TRBV4-3
ASSPRLAGDTQY,TRBJ2-3,TRBD2,TRBV4-3
ASSDGPNYEQY,TRBJ2-7,.,TRBV6-4
ASSLGTSGAQETQY,TRBJ2-5,TRBD2,TRBV5-1
ATSENRGETQY,TRBJ2-5,TRBD1,TRBV24-1
ASSFLGGGYT,TRBJ1-2,.,TRBV7-8
ASSQVVSSGANVLT,TRBJ2-6,.,TRBV4-2
ASSLLGTGDSPLH,TRBJ1-6,TRBD1,TRBV12-3/TRBV12-4
AWSVQGSGEKLF,TRBJ1-4,.,TRBV30
ASSQDGQLNTEAF,TRBJ1-1,.,TRBV4-2
ASSSEGSGNTIY,TRBJ1-3,.,TRBV7-2
ASTGTAGELF,TRBJ2-2,.,TRBV6-2/TRBV6-3
ASSQRQGALTDTQY,TRBJ2-3,TRBD1,TRBV4-2
ASSPGGVFDTQY,TRBJ2-3,.,TRBV27
ASSPRLRVSEKLF,TRBJ1-4,.,TRBV7-2
ATGAGGFEQF,TRBJ2-1,TRBD1,TRBV10-3
SASHPLALDEQF,TRBJ2-1,.,TRBV20-1
ASSLRGPGETQY,TRBJ2-5,.,TRBV27
ASSQVGDRDEKLF,TRBJ1-4,TRBD1,TRBV4-3
ASSRGGYGELF,TRBJ2-2,TRBD2,TRBV3-1
ASSLARTYEQY,TRBJ2-7,.,TRBV6-1
ASRSLGQGGYYGYT,TRBJ1-2,TRBD1,TRBV6-5